This T cell receptor beta chain was profiled in a study of T cell clonality in common variable immunodeficiency. Germline CDR1 reads GTSNPN; CDR2 reads SVGIG (reference sequence). Trimming took 8 bases from V and 3 from J, leaving 14 bases between them. The CDR3 has 13 residues. Clones were sequenced by immunoSEQ multiplex PCR, and TCRdb holds only the in-frame ones, with some missing. The specimen has under 60,000 clones, none found just once. This clone has ten or more counts. Its antigen remains unknown. The missing CDR3 end, 3 residues past where the read stops, is filled in from the germline J gene. Study-level findings and limits: CVID subjects showed higher TCRbeta clonality than healthy controls. Shared TCRbeta clones were fewer between CVID subjects than controls.

This TCR was recovered from a person aged 18 to 75 in good health. Sequencing was done on a sample of peripheral blood mononuclear cells. J is TRBJ2-1 and V is TRBV30; no firm D call. CDR3 DNA (partial): TGTGCCCGCGGTTCAAGTTTCTACAATGAG. Translated, it gives CARGSSFYNE. The entire CDR3 sequence reads CARGSSFYNEQFF.